Below are 30 T cell receptor beta chains sequenced from a single sample in a study of T-cell memory formation after mild COVID-19. A single record per CDR3 protein comes from TCRdb applying MiXCR to the 5' RACE reads. The data hold roughly 340,000 distinct CDR3 sequences, with 20% to 25% observed a single time. Sequencing was carried out using PBMCs or a T cell subset sorted from them (not recorded which). The receptors come from a man younger than 35 who had mild COVID-19 (a few samples of this study predate the infection). Cell type and time point are not known.

This sequence joins TRBV28 and TRBJ1-2; D might be TRBD1 (5 bases). This CDR3 has 13 residues. Deletions cut 6 bases from V and 3 bases from J, with 11 bases between. The germline V gene has CDR1 MDHEN and CDR2 SYDVKM. In DNA, the CDR3 is TGTGCCAGCAGCGAGGGAGGGGACTATGGCTACACCTTC. Protein: CASSEGGDYGYTF.

The chain carries TRBV19 and TRBJ2-1, with D perhaps assigned TRBD1 or TRBD2 (7 bases each). The CDR3 covers 16 residues. Germline V lookup: CDR1 LNHDA, CDR2 SQIVND (reference sequence). V was shortened by 6 bases and J by 0 bases, with 15 bases between the two germline ends. CDR3 in amino acids: CASRPQGGASYNEQFF. In DNA form, the CDR3 reads TGTGCCAGTAGGCCTCAGGGGGGGGCCTCCTACAATGAGCAGTTCTTC. The whole variable domain, filled in from reference TRBV19 and TRBJ2-1, reads DGGITQSPKYLFRKEGQNVTLSCEQNLNHDAMYWYRQDPGQGLRLIYYSQIVNDFQKGDIAEGYSVSREKKESFPLTVTSAQKNPTAFYLCASRPQGGASYNEQFFGPGTRLTVL.

V usage is TRBV4-3 and J usage is TRBJ2-2, with TRBD2 matching 8 bases. Trimming cost V 6 bases and J 6 bases; bases outside gene matches: 12. In germline, CDR1 is LGHNA, CDR2 YSLEER. This CDR3 contains 16 residues. The CDR3 DNA follows: TGCGCCAGCAGTAGCGGGGCGGTGACCCGGTCCGGGGAGCTGTTTTTT. This gives the protein CASSSGAVTRSGELFF.

This clonotype was found a few times. This chain uses TRBV4-1 with TRBJ2-7, with D tentatively TRBD2 (5 bases). The V gene lost 0 bases and the J gene lost 6 bases, with 12 bases spanning the gap. The CDR3 has 14 residues. The germline CDR1 and CDR2 sequences are MGHRA and YSYEKL. In nucleotides, the CDR3 is TGCGCCAGCAGCCAAGATTGGAGACGGGGCGAGCAGTACTTC. The encoded protein is CASSQDWRRGEQYF.

This clonotype was recorded a few times. This chain links TRBV9 with TRBJ2-2; TRBD1 agrees at 9 bases. Looked up from germline, CDR1 is SGDLS and CDR2 is YYNGEE. V lost 0 bases and J lost 5; bases outside the gene matches: 5. CDR3 length: 16 residues. The CDR3 DNA reads as TGTGCCAGCAGCGTAGATGGGACAGGGCTTACCGGGGAGCTGTTTTTT. Protein product: CASSVDGTGLTGELFF.

In this sample, this clonotype turned up a few times. V usage is TRBV24-1 and J usage is TRBJ2-3, with D unclear. V gave up 2 bases and J gave up 6 bases, with 11 bases separating them. There are 14 residues in the CDR3. Germline CDR1 and CDR2: KGHDR and SFDVKD. CDR3 loop: CATSDYDGRDTQYF. In DNA, the CDR3 is TGTGCCACCAGTGATTACGACGGCAGGGATACGCAGTATTTT.

There are a few counts of this clonotype. The chain is built from TRBV2 and TRBJ2-2; D may be TRBD1 (6 bases). Germline values: CDR1 SNHLY, CDR2 FYNNEI. V was cut by 2 bases and J by 6 bases, with 10 bases left in between. The CDR3 consists of 14 residues. The CDR3 sequence: CASSEQGFAGELFF. The CDR3 coding sequence is TGTGCCAGCAGTGAACAGGGGTTTGCCGGGGAGCTGTTTTTT.

In this sample, this clonotype turned up a few times. The chain couples TRBV18 to TRBJ1-1, with a weak D call TRBD1 (5 bases). The CDR3 runs to 13 residues. The germline V gene encodes CDR1 KGHSH and CDR2 LQKENI. V dropped 4 bases and J dropped 1 base, with 7 bases sitting between them. DNA of the CDR3: TGTGCCAGCTCACAGGGGCCGAACACTGAAGCTTTCTTT. It yields the protein CASSQGPNTEAFF.

This clonotype has just one count. The J gene is TRBJ1-2, the V gene TRBV2; tentatively, D is TRBD1 (5 bases). CDR1 and CDR2 from the germline V gene are SNHLY and FYNNEI. The length of the CDR3 is 15 residues. Trimming took off 5 bases at V and 2 bases at J, with 15 bases between the two ends. CDR3 sequence (DNA): TGTGCCAGCAGTCTCATCCAGGGCTCCAACTATGGCTACACCTTC. Encoded protein: CASSLIQGSNYGYTF.

The chain links TRBV24-1 to TRBJ1-2; no firm D call. The CDR3 has 16 amino acids. Trimming stripped 9 bases from V and 4 bases from J, with 23 bases between. CDR1 and CDR2 (germline): KGHDR, SFDVKD. The CDR3 DNA follows: TGTGCCACCTTACACCCCTGGAGTAGGTTTGGCTATGGCTACACCTTC. Amino acid sequence: CATLHPWSRFGYGYTF.

This clonotype was detected only a few times. V and J are TRBV30 and TRBJ1-5, with D unclear. Trimming cost V 0 bases and J 4 bases, with 7 bases left between them. The CDR3 is 13 amino acids. Germline-derived CDR1 and CDR2 are GTSNPN and SVGIG (reference sequence). CDR3: CAWSVSGNQPQHF. The CDR3, as DNA: TGTGCCTGGAGTGTTTCGGGGAATCAGCCCCAGCATTTT.

To note about this clonotype: An end of the junction differs from the germline gene, which may be a read error. The rearrangement uses TRBV5-1 and TRBJ2-5; D is unresolved. The CDR3 runs 13 residues. Germline V lookup: CDR1 SGHRS, CDR2 YFSETQ. CDR3 DNA sequence: TGCGCCAGCAGCTTGGATTTGCCTGCAAAGTCGGACTTC. This translates into CASSLDLPAKSDF.

This chain uses TRBV4-1 with TRBJ1-6; 9 positions match TRBD1. The CDR3 covers 15 residues. CDR1 is MGHRA and CDR2 is YSYEKL in the germline V gene. V trimming: 0 bases; J trimming: 6 bases; junction bases outside the gene matches: 0. The CDR3 DNA is TGCGCCAGCAGCCAAGAGGACAGGGGTAATTCACCCCTCCACTTT. Translated, it gives CASSQEDRGNSPLHF.

This clonotype was observed a handful of times. The chain is built from TRBV4-3 and TRBJ2-7; D remains unclear. In germline, CDR1 is LGHNA, CDR2 YSLEER. This CDR3 is 15 amino acids long. Deletions cut 0 bases from V and 0 bases from J, with 9 bases between. The CDR3 bases are TGCGCCAGCAGCCAAGATCAAAGGGCCTCCTACGAGCAGTACTTC. Protein sequence: CASSQDQRASYEQYF.

This clonotype was seen many times. The chain employs TRBV7-6 and TRBJ2-3, with D tentatively TRBD1 or TRBD2 (5 bases each). The CDR3 consists of 15 residues. Germline lookup yields CDR1 SGHVS and CDR2 FNYEAQ. Deletions cut 1 base from V and 4 bases from J, with 12 bases between. CDR3 nucleotide sequence: TGTGCCAGCAGCTTAGGTCTGGGGGTGGCAGATACGCAGTATTTT. It codes for CASSLGLGVADTQYF.

This clonotype was counted between two and nine times. This rearrangement joins TRBV28 to TRBJ1-5; D is ambiguous. CDR3 length: 15 residues. Germline V lookup: CDR1 MDHEN, CDR2 SYDVKM. V was cut by 1 base and J by 4 bases, with 11 bases left in between. The DNA of the CDR3 is TGTGCCAGCAGTTTATCGGGGATTCGGAATCAGCCCCAGCATTTT. Translation: CASSLSGIRNQPQHF. Full variable domain (rest looked up from reference TRBV28 and TRBJ1-5): DVKVTQSSRYLVKRTGEKVFLECVQDMDHENMFWYRQDPGLGLRLIYFSYDVKMKEKGDIPEGYSVSREKKERFSLILESASTNQTSMYLCASSLSGIRNQPQHFGDGTRLSIL.

The chain uses TRBV29-1 and TRBJ1-1; D is uncertain. The germline gives CDR1 SQVTM, CDR2 ANQGSEA. V was cut by 3 bases and J by 4 bases, with 6 bases left in between. The CDR3 loop spans 11 amino acids. The CDR3 DNA is TGCAGCGTTGACGAGGGCACTGAAGCTTTCTTT. The encoded protein is CSVDEGTEAFF.

This clonotype was seen a handful of times. This chain connects TRBV7-2 to TRBJ2-7; 7 bases line up with TRBD2. The CDR3 is made up of 16 amino acids. Germline CDR1 reads SGHTA; CDR2 reads FQGNSA. Unmatched junction bases numbered 12, after V lost 0 bases and J lost 7 bases. The CDR3 region has the DNA TGTGCCAGCAGCTTAGCTCGTCAGCGGGGATCCGGTGAGCAGTACTTC. This codes for CASSLARQRGSGEQYF.

This clonotype was observed a handful of times. The CDR3 here is CSATGTEMNTGELFF. DNA for the CDR3: TGCAGTGCTACCGGGACAGAAATGAACACCGGGGAGCTGTTTTTT. This chain connects TRBV20-1 to TRBJ2-2; 7 nucleotides line up with TRBD1. With V trimmed by 4 bases and J by 1 base, 6 bases remained unmatched. This CDR3 is 15 amino acids long. Germline V CDR1 and CDR2: DFQATT, SNEGSKA (reference sequence).

This clonotype was seen more than once but under ten times. CDR3 amino acids: CASSQGTNAGNTIYF. CDR3 bases: TGCGCCAGCAGCCAAGGAACGAACGCTGGAAACACCATATATTTT. The chain links TRBV4-1 to TRBJ1-3; D remains unclear. Deletions cut 1 base from V and 2 bases from J, with 9 bases between. CDR3 length equals 15 residues. CDR1 and CDR2 from the germline V gene are MGHRA and YSYEKL.

In its sample, this clonotype was seen a few times. This chain uses TRBV5-1 with TRBJ1-5, with D possibly TRBD1 on 5 matching bases. Germline loops: CDR1 SGHRS, CDR2 YFSETQ. The germline V and J ends were trimmed by 1 base and 2 bases, with 25 bases remaining between them. CDR3 length: 20 residues. The CDR3 region has the DNA TGCGCCAGCAGCTTGTGCTGGACACTAAGGGGAGACGTTGGCAATCAGCCCCAGCATTTT. Translation gives CASSLCWTLRGDVGNQPQHF.

V usage is TRBV20-1 and J usage is TRBJ1-1, with a possible D match to TRBD1 (5 bases). V was pared by 7 bases and J by 5 bases, with 17 bases between. This CDR3 spans 13 amino acids. Germline V gene lookup returns CDR1 DFQATT and CDR2 SNEGSKA (reference sequence). The CDR3 spells CSVAPAGMTEAFF. DNA of the CDR3: TGCAGTGTCGCCCCGGCAGGGATGACTGAAGCTTTCTTT.

The chain recombines TRBV20-1 with TRBJ2-7; D gene ambiguous. This CDR3 comprises 14 residues. CDR1 and CDR2 from the germline V gene are DFQATT and SNEGSKA (reference sequence). The ends were cut back, 5 bases at V and 0 bases at J, with 14 bases in the middle. CDR3 DNA sequence: TGCAGTGCTGTACCCCACCGGGCCTCCTACGAGCAGTACGTC. Amino acids: CSAVPHRASYEQYV.

This clonotype showed up just a few times. The rearrangement uses TRBV7-9 and TRBJ2-6; either TRBD1 or TRBD2 may supply D (5 bases each). CDR1 and CDR2 from the germline V gene are SEHNR and FQNEAQ (reference sequence). This CDR3 comprises 17 residues. V lost 3 bases, J lost 0 bases, and 12 bases lay in between. CDR3 protein: CASSLGVGTSGANVLTF. The CDR3 coding sequence is TGTGCCAGCAGCTTGGGAGTGGGGACCTCTGGGGCCAACGTCCTGACTTTC.

The V call is TRBV11-2, the J call TRBJ1-2; D is perhaps TRBD1 (5 bases). CDR3 length: 13 residues. CDR1 is SGHAT, CDR2 FQNNGV, per germline. V was clipped by 5 bases and J by 2 bases, with 9 bases between them. CDR3 DNA sequence: TGTGCCAGCAGCCCAGGGATAAACTATGGCTACACCTTC. This translates into CASSPGINYGYTF. Looking up the rest from reference TRBV11-2 and TRBJ1-2 gives the full variable domain: EAGVAQSPRYKIIEKRQSVAFWCNPISGHATLYWYQQILGQGPKLLIQFQNNGVVDDSQLPKDRFSAERLKGVDSTLKIQPAKLEDSAVYLCASSPGINYGYTFGSGTRLTVV.

This clonotype was seen only a few times. V gene TRBV20-1 combines with J gene TRBJ2-5; D gene uncertain. V lost 6 bases, J lost 5 bases, and 13 bases lay in between. The CDR3 contains 12 residues. Germline loops: CDR1 DFQATT, CDR2 SNEGSKA (reference sequence). CDR3 region: CSAKTVDETQYF. The CDR3 DNA sequence: TGCAGTGCCAAGACTGTAGATGAGACCCAGTACTTC.

V is TRBV5-1 and J is TRBJ2-7, with TRBD1 matching 7 bases. This CDR3 has 13 amino acids. The V gene's germline CDR1 is SGHRS and CDR2 YFSETQ. V lost 1 base, J lost 5 bases, and 3 bases stayed unmatched. CDR3 residues: CASSLTGDDEQYV. The CDR3, as DNA: TGCGCCAGCAGCTTGACAGGGGACGACGAGCAGTACGTC.

V is TRBV10-2 and J is TRBJ2-1; a possible D gene is TRBD2 (5 bases). Trimming took 3 bases from V and 8 from J, leaving 11 bases between them. The CDR3 loop spans 13 amino acids. CDR1 WSHSY and CDR2 SAAADI come from the germline V gene. The CDR3 sequence is CASSDGSADEQFF. The CDR3 DNA sequence: TGCGCCAGCAGTGATGGCTCAGCGGATGAGCAGTTCTTC.

The chain couples TRBV3-1 to TRBJ2-1; 11 bases fit TRBD2. Germline assignment: CDR1 LGHDT and CDR2 YNNKEL (reference sequence). The CDR3 contains 15 residues. With V trimmed by 2 bases and J by 15 bases, 12 bases remained unmatched. This CDR3 is CASSQRELAGGNRFF. The CDR3 region has the DNA TGTGCCAGCAGCCAAAGGGAGCTAGCGGGGGGAAATCGGTTCTTC.

V usage is TRBV10-3 and J usage is TRBJ1-5; 9 nucleotides align to TRBD1. Trimming took 6 bases from V and 6 from J; bases not matched to a gene: 6. Germline V gene sequence: CDR1 ENHRY, CDR2 SYGVKD. The CDR3 loop spans 14 amino acids. The CDR3 loop reads CAISPGQGGQPQHF. CDR3 bases: TGTGCCATCAGCCCGGGACAGGGAGGTCAGCCCCAGCATTTT.